This TCR beta chain derives from a study of cytomegalovirus exposure and HLA in healthy donors (dated by TCRdb to about 2017). With respect to the entire study: In an earlier analysis of about 560 of the donors, 276 Gb of sequence data and roughly 100 million unique TCR beta sequences from about 179 million T cells were reported. Among the roughly 390 genotyped donors, approximately 77% belonged to the genetic ancestry cluster associated with self-reported Caucasian donors. A later analysis re-examined previously published TCR beta repertoires from about 670 donors and added high-resolution HLA genotyping to investigate patterns of TCR occurrence. Both class I and class II loci were covered by HLA typing, at four-digit resolution. All discovery cohort repertoires had been generated on a single sequencing platform. Because of strong linkage in the cohort, roughly five DR-DQ haplotypes were treated as single units for association and clustering. Rather than using new phenotypic data, the later analysis identified candidate immune exposures from TCR beta sequences and from how often those sequences occurred across donors. An earlier analysis of around 580 of the donors used high-throughput TCR beta sequencing to judge whether each TCR beta V gene segment behaved as functional or pseudogenic. Genome-wide SNP genotypes for about 65% of the roughly 700 donors were used in a later genetic analysis, which treated that subset as a discovery cohort. Alongside the repertoire data, information on donor age, sex, ethnicity and CMV serostatus was compiled. Typing coverage differed by locus: A, B, C, DRB1 and DQB1 were typed in about 620-640 donors, DQA1 in around 500, DPA1 in some 600, and DPB1 in around 440. The study aimed to test whether signatures of past pathogen exposure could be identified by cataloging public T cell receptors. The study profiled the T cell repertoires of around 700 subjects by immunosequencing and related them to cytomegalovirus serostatus. Approximately 310 gigabases of sequencing data and roughly 90 million unique TCR sequences were included in an early release covering under 650 HLA-typed donors. In addition to the first cohort of around 670 subjects, a separate validation cohort of 100 to 150 different subjects was used. Among roughly 400 genotyped donors of the cohort, an average of around 240,000 unique TCR beta nucleotide sequences were sequenced per donor, around 20% of them non-productive. To predict cytomegalovirus infection status, the study combined high-throughput TCR immunosequencing, statistical association of individual TCRs with disease status, and machine learning.

Preparation of the library involved the immunoSEQ multiplex PCR assay. The multiplex PCR relied on a mix of 60 forward primers for TCR Vbeta segments and 13 reverse primers for TCR Jbeta segments. The CDR3 region of rearranged TCR beta genes was amplified from genomic DNA by a multiplex PCR assay. On the Illumina HiSeq System, the amplified TCR beta libraries were sequenced as 87-base-pair reads. In the original analysis: Across the roughly 700 repertoires, a later analysis counted some 81 million unique TCR beta chains, 9.5 million to 13 million of which were shared by at least two donors. Raw reads were error-corrected and collapsed into unique sequences with a nearest-neighbor algorithm that merged closely related sequences to remove PCR and sequencing errors. CDR3 sequences were aligned to IMGT reference sequences to assign V, D and J gene segments. For a sequence to be retained, a match of at least six nucleotides to both a V gene segment and a J gene segment was required. A rearrangement counted as productive if the CDR3 had no stop codons and remained in frame with V and J, and every other rearrangement counted as non-productive. CDR3 was defined by IMGT convention, running from the second conserved V-encoded cysteine to the conserved J-encoded phenylalanine. The earlier analysis of 550 to 650 of the donors excluded any sequence lacking an unambiguous match to a single V gene segment. An earlier analysis of 500 to 700 of the donors classified V segments as functional when productive rearrangements were above 56.7% and as segregating when the standard deviation between donors was above 5%. To diagnose cytomegalovirus status from the catalog of TCR beta chain sequences, a statistical classification framework was built. In a later analysis, V and J genes were assigned by comparing TCR nucleotide sequences against IMGT/GENE-DB human TR gene sequences. The TCRdist pipeline was used in a later analysis to assign CDR3 sequences and most-parsimonious VDJ recombination scenarios. In a later analysis, each TCR beta chain was defined by its CDR3 amino acid sequence together with its V-gene family, and reads without a unique V-gene family were excluded. To address suspected cross-contamination and a sequencing artifact, a later analysis removed approximately 600 highly shared, low-generation-probability nucleotide sequences. In a later analysis, a clonal expansion index was calculated for each public chain from normalized within-repertoire ranks of inferred template counts. Generation probabilities in a later analysis came from a VDJ recombination model fitted to out-of-frame rearrangements, and those results were checked against IGoR. In a later analysis, hypergeometric tests were used to score TCR-TCR, TCR-HLA and TCR-CMV co-occurrence, with a repertoire-size bias correction applied to TCR pairs. A later analysis estimated false discovery rates by permuting HLA or CMV assignments 20 times. In a later analysis, co-occurring TCRs were grouped using DBSCAN, with TCRdist sequence similarity added in when clustering inside HLA-allele-positive subsets. Repertoires with fewer than 30,000 or more than 120,000 public chains were left out of co-occurrence clustering, as were a few repertoires with anomalous nucleotide sharing. The clones in this table, taken by TCRdb from immuneACCESS, are in-frame only. Not every clone is retained; where verified, under half of the shortfall comes from an unresolved V gene, and the cause of the rest is unknown. Clone size and the V and J calls come from that table; the DNA yielded D and trimming. Here the sample has more than 140,000 clones; 77% occur a single time. The ten largest clonotypes hold 1.5% to 2% of the sample.

In total, approximately 700 healthy bone marrow donors made up the cohort. At the time of sampling, all cohort members were nominally healthy, though unrecorded immune exposures were likely present. The donor tested CMV seronegative and was one of the 352 seronegative cohort members. Each donor provided a peripheral blood sample, and peripheral blood mononuclear cells were used for TCR beta sequencing. Genomic DNA was extracted from the blood cell samples with the Qiagen DNeasy Blood Extraction Kit. Here is what the overall study found, with its caveats: According to a later analysis, most CMV-associated TCR beta chains appeared to be HLA-restricted, and the HLA associations seemed to be driven largely by CMV exposure. Because some donors lacked HLA typing at each locus, the association tests relied only on the typed subset. When HLA alleles, especially DR and DQ, strongly co-occurred, TCR associations were difficult to assign to individual alleles. Linkage disequilibrium might explain the correlated functional status among segregating V segments, but an unknown experimental factor could not be excluded. A group of highly shared sequence variants was considered likely to be a technical artifact of the sequencing pipeline. A total of fewer than 200 TCR beta chains were listed by the study as associated with cytomegalovirus. In a later analysis, HLA-associated TCR beta chains were found to be more clonally expanded and to have lower generation probabilities than equally common non-associated chains. In a later genetic analysis, a missense DCLRE1C variant was associated with V-gene and J-gene trimming of TCR beta chains, and the association was replicated in an independent cohort. In a later genetic analysis, fewer N-insertions in productive TCRs were reported among donors in an Asian-associated ancestry cluster than the roughly 710-donor mean. Three of the identified cytomegalovirus-associated TCR beta chains were confirmed in vitro to be specific for cytomegalovirus antigens. Some IMGT-functional V segments, including TRBV6-2 and TRBV6-3, could not be told apart with the 87-base-pair reads, so those segments were excluded. Most TCR sequences were seen in very few donors, while some public TCRs were found in many individuals. Because counts were too low, fewer than 20 rarely observed V segments, including chromosome 9 orphons, were excluded from the earlier analysis of 587 of the donors. A later analysis found that TCR association rates varied across HLA loci, with DRB1 alleles showing the most associated TCRs and HLA-C alleles the fewest. Sequencing depth was assumed to be roughly uniform across donors in the presence/absence analyses, though that assumption may not hold. In an earlier analysis of 450 to 750 of the donors, most TCR beta V segments appeared in productive rearrangements about 90% or about 30% of the time, broadly matching IMGT annotations. Several of the top co-occurrence clusters appeared to be linked to parvovirus B19, influenza, CMV and Epstein-Barr virus, according to a later analysis. The authors suggested that the approach could potentially be extended to other disease states and immunological phenotypes. The classifier was reported to diagnose cytomegalovirus status with high specificity and sensitivity in both the original and validation cohorts. The only immune exposure information available for the cohort was CMV serostatus. A further reported finding was that TCR beta sequences accurately predicted the HLA-A and HLA-B alleles for most subjects in the first cohort. At a false discovery rate of 0.05, a later analysis linked 16,951 TCR beta sequences to specific HLA alleles. Only TCR beta chains were sequenced in this cohort, and the absence of alpha or paired-chain data limited detectable features.

In regard to this clone: Its antigen target is currently unknown. No qualities accompany the bases; no much larger clone lies one base away.

The junction shows trimming of 5 bases on V and 1 base on J, and the gene matches do not reach 6 bases of it. In the germline V gene (reference sequence), CDR1 corresponds to SEHNR and CDR2 to FQNEAQ. The CDR3 goes from the cysteine to the phenylalanine over 15 residues. The only DNA kept is the CDR3, 45 bases in frame from the first base. This receptor was taken from a female donor in good health and CMV-seronegative. The chain is assembled from TRBV7-9 and TRBJ1-1, with 8 bases aligning to TRBD1. The sample comprised PBMCs. The nucleotides are TGTGCCAGCAGCCTCACAGGACAGGGGAACACTGAAGCTTTCTTT. This codes for CASSLTGQGNTEAFF.